This T cell receptor (beta chain) was identified in a study of blood T cell repertoires in COVID-19. At the level of the study: Sites across the United States, Italy and Spain contributed samples from acute and convalescent COVID-19. PBMCs, B-cell-depleted T cells, or T cells provided the cDNA or gDNA that made up the material.

Germline assignment: CDR1 KGHSH and CDR2 LQKENI. This CDR3 has 13 residues. V trimming: 6 bases; J trimming: 5 bases; junction bases outside the gene matches: 4. Per the authors' pipeline: For nucleated cells, counts were estimated from reference gene primer amplification. The repertoire was sequenced with immunoSEQ multiplex PCR; TCRdb's copy has only in-frame clones and lacks some. The V and J calls and clone size are taken from that table; D and trimming were inferred from the DNA. Altogether some 260,000 clones are present, 60% to 75% being singletons, with the ten largest covering around 3.2%. V is TRBV18 and J is TRBJ2-7; 10 bases align to TRBD2. The sequenced sample consisted of peripheral blood. The source of this sequence is a woman aged 80 or over with acute or convalescent COVID-19. This CDR3 is CASSRLAGDEQYF. CDR3 sequence (DNA): TGTGCCAGCTCGCGTCTAGCGGGGGACGAGCAGTACTTC.